The sample holds one count of the clone carrying this T cell receptor beta chain. The germline V gene encodes CDR1 MGHRA and CDR2 YSYEKL. V was trimmed by 0 bases and J by 7 bases, leaving 21 bases between them. The CDR3 contains 17 residues. This table comes from immunoSEQ multiplex PCR, and its TCRdb copy is limited to in-frame clones, with some not included. The sample holds 310,000 or so clones, 90% to 95% seen once. The sample is drawn from a study of blood T cell repertoires in COVID-19. The clonotype comes from a woman between 25 and 40 years old with COVID-19, enrolled during active disease. Sequencing was performed on peripheral blood. This rearrangement joins TRBV4-1 to TRBJ1-1, with D maybe TRBD1 (5 bases). CDR3 protein: CASSQDVGGGSGIEAFF. The CDR3 DNA reads TGCGCCAGCAGCCAAGATGTTGGCGGGGGTTCGGGTATTGAAGCTTTCTTT.